Below are 31 T cell receptor beta chains sequenced from a single sample in a study of blood T cell repertoires in COVID-19. Produced via immunoSEQ multiplex PCR; TCRdb's table is partial and in-frame only. The repertoire consists of over 200,000 clones, with around 86% occurring once and the leading ten covering about 5%. Sequences were obtained from peripheral blood. The receptors were gathered from a human donor in a cohort sampled during active COVID-19.

The chain combines TRBV5-1 with TRBJ2-3, with 12 bases lining up with TRBD1. The V segment lost 4 bases and the J segment 6 bases; nucleotides outside the gene matches: 6. The CDR3 extends over 15 amino acids. The germline gives CDR1 SGHRS, CDR2 YFSETQ. The CDR3 coding sequence is TGCGCCAGCAGCACCGGGACAGGGGGCGCGGATACGCAGTATTTT. Its translation is CASSTGTGGADTQYF.

This clone was detected only once. The chain couples TRBV18 to TRBJ2-1; unclear D gene. The CDR3 sequence is 17 residues long. CDR1 is KGHSH, CDR2 LQKENI, per germline. V gave up 6 bases and J gave up 0 bases, with 18 bases separating them. The CDR3 spells CASSTRRVSSSYNEQFF. Written as DNA, the CDR3 is TGTGCCAGCTCGACGCGTCGGGTCTCTAGCTCCTACAATGAGCAGTTCTTC.

This clone came up a few times. The chain has TRBV7-9 and TRBJ1-5; D is possibly TRBD1 (6 bases). Trimming stripped 2 bases from V and 5 bases from J, with 10 bases between. In germline, CDR1 is SEHNR, CDR2 FQNEAQ (reference sequence). This CDR3 comprises 14 residues. The CDR3 here is CASSLTGPYQPQHF. CDR3 DNA sequence: TGTGCCAGCAGCTTAACAGGGCCCTATCAGCCCCAGCATTTT. The variable domain in full, with the rest retrieved from reference TRBV7-9 and TRBJ1-5, is DTGVSQNPRHKITKRGQNVTFRCDPISEHNRLYWYRQTLGQGPEFLTYFQNEAQLEKSRLLSDRFSAERPKGSFSTLEIQRTEQGDSAMYLCASSLTGPYQPQHFGDGTRLSIL.

This chain uses TRBV27 with TRBJ2-7, with 14 bases that match TRBD2. CDR1 MNHEY and CDR2 SMNVEV come from the germline V gene (reference sequence). The CDR3 length is 17 residues. Trimming cost V 8 bases and J 0 bases; bases outside gene matches: 9. CDR3 DNA: TGTGCCAGCTTAGGACTAGCGGGAGGTGCTTCCTCCTACGAGCAGTACTTC. Its translation is CASLGLAGGASSYEQYF.

The chain joins TRBV27 to TRBJ2-1; D may be TRBD2 (6 bases). The CDR3 has 17 amino acids. With 0 bases removed from V and 2 bases from J, the gap between germline ends came to 14 bases. The germline CDR1 and CDR2 sequences are MNHEY and SMNVEV (reference sequence). The CDR3 DNA is TGTGCCAGCAGTTTATCTAACTTCGGAGGGCCCTACAATGAGCAGTTCTTC. Its protein product is CASSLSNFGGPYNEQFF.

This chain uses TRBV6-1 with TRBJ2-3; a possible D gene is TRBD1 (5 bases). CDR3 length: 15 amino acids. Germline lookup yields CDR1 MNHNS and CDR2 SASEGT. Trimming took off 2 bases at V and 0 bases at J, with 9 bases between the two ends. CDR3 sequence: CASSEQTASTDTQYF. In DNA, the CDR3 is TGTGCCAGCAGTGAACAGACAGCTAGCACAGATACGCAGTATTTT.

This clone was picked up one time. The rearrangement uses TRBV28 and TRBJ2-1; TRBD2 matches 8 bases. J gave up 9 bases and V 1 base, and 5 bases lay outside the gene matches. The germline gives CDR1 MDHEN, CDR2 SYDVKM. The CDR3 has 14 amino acids. The CDR3 DNA follows: TGTGCCAGCAGTTTATCGGGAGGGCCTGGTGAGCAGTTCTTC. It codes for CASSLSGGPGEQFF.

The chain uses TRBV7-6 and TRBJ2-7; 11 bases fit TRBD2. This CDR3 is 15 amino acids long. The J segment lost 5 bases and the V segment lost 1 base, leaving 4 bases of the junction unmatched. Germline V gene data show CDR1 as SGHVS and CDR2 as FNYEAQ. The CDR3 sequence is CASSLGVGLADEQYF. The CDR3 DNA reads TGTGCCAGCAGCTTAGGAGTGGGACTAGCGGACGAGCAGTACTTC. Together with reference TRBV7-6 and TRBJ2-7, the CDR3 gives the full variable domain: GAGVSQSPRYKVTKRGQDVALRCDPISGHVSLYWYRQALGQGPEFLTYFNYEAQQDKSGLPNDRFSAERPEGSISTLTIQRTEQRDSAMYRCASSLGVGLADEQYFGPGTRLTVT.

V and J are TRBV27 and TRBJ2-1, with TRBD2 as a possible D gene (6 bases). Trimming shortened V by 2 bases and J by 1 base, and 12 bases separated the two germline ends. Per germline, CDR1 MNHEY and CDR2 SMNVEV (reference sequence). The CDR3 runs to 16 residues. The CDR3 DNA reads as TGTGCCAGCAGTTTAATGTCCAGCGGGTCCTACAATGAGCAGTTCTTC. It codes for CASSLMSSGSYNEQFF.

The J gene is TRBJ1-2, the V gene TRBV14, with 11 bases matching TRBD1. Germline V gives CDR1 SGHDN, CDR2 FVKESK. CDR3 length equals 15 residues. V was pared by 5 bases and J by 7 bases, with 9 bases of the junction left unmatched. CDR3 sequence (DNA): TGTGCCAGCAGCTCCCGGACAGGGGGCCTCAGTGGCTACACCTTC. Translation gives CASSSRTGGLSGYTF.

The V gene is TRBV27, the J gene TRBJ2-3; 7 bases agree with TRBD1. The ends lost 7 bases at V and 5 bases at J; junction bases unmatched: 6. The germline V gene encodes CDR1 MNHEY and CDR2 SMNVEV (reference sequence). The CDR3 length is 13 residues. CDR3 DNA: TGTGCCAGCACGGGGACAGTGAAAGATACGCAGTATTTT. Translation: CASTGTVKDTQYF.

The chain uses TRBV5-1 and TRBJ1-2, with 9 bases lining up with TRBD1. V was pared by 0 bases and J by 8 bases, with 2 bases of the junction left unmatched. This CDR3 contains 13 residues. The V gene's germline CDR1 is SGHRS and CDR2 YFSETQ. CDR3 nucleotide sequence: TGCGCCAGCAGCTTGGACAGGGGGCACGGCTACACCTTC. Translating gives CASSLDRGHGYTF.

The rearrangement joins TRBV19 to TRBJ1-5; the D gene is possibly TRBD1 (6 bases). The CDR3 spans 13 residues. The germline gives CDR1 LNHDA, CDR2 SQIVND (reference sequence). Trimming took off 3 bases at V and 5 bases at J, with 8 bases between the two ends. The CDR3 nucleotides read TGTGCCAGTAGTATCAACAGGGATCAGCCCCAGCATTTT. This translates into CASSINRDQPQHF.

The chain recombines TRBV6-2 or TRBV6-3 with TRBJ2-1, with D unclear. V was cut by 5 bases and J by 3 bases, with 5 bases left in between. Germline V gene lookup returns CDR1 MNHEY and CDR2 SVGEGT. The CDR3 runs 12 residues. The DNA for the CDR3 is TGTGCCAGCAGTGTGAGCTACAATGAGCAGTTCTTC. Its protein product is CASSVSYNEQFF.

The V gene is TRBV7-2, the J gene TRBJ1-5; tentative D call: TRBD1 (5 bases). The CDR3 runs to 14 residues. V lost 5 bases and J 7 bases, leaving 15 bases between the germline ends. Per the germline V gene, CDR1 is SGHTA and CDR2 is FQGNSA. The CDR3 region has the DNA TGTGCCAGCAGCCCCTCGCCAGGGATACAGCCCCAGCATTTT. It specifies CASSPSPGIQPQHF.

The CDR3 sequence: CASSMFGLNTEAFF. CDR3 coding DNA: TGTGCCAGTAGTATGTTCGGTTTGAACACTGAAGCTTTCTTT. The chain joins TRBV19 to TRBJ1-1; unclear D gene. Germline values: CDR1 LNHDA, CDR2 SQIVND (reference sequence). V lost 3 bases and J 0 bases, leaving 8 bases between the germline ends. The CDR3 runs 14 residues. Variable domain in full (rest from reference TRBV19 and TRBJ1-1): DGGITQSPKYLFRKEGQNVTLSCEQNLNHDAMYWYRQDPGQGLRLIYYSQIVNDFQKGDIAEGYSVSREKKESFPLTVTSAQKNPTAFYLCASSMFGLNTEAFFGQGTRLTVV.

The chain carries TRBV28 and TRBJ1-3; TRBD1 is a possible D gene (5 bases). V was pared by 3 bases and J by 3 bases, with 33 bases between. Germline V gene data show CDR1 as MDHEN and CDR2 as SYDVKM. This CDR3 comprises 22 residues. Written as DNA, the CDR3 is TGTGCCAGCAGTTTTATGTTCCCCCTTTCCCCGGGGGAAAGGGCAGTTGGAAACACCATATATTTT. Protein product: CASSFMFPLSPGERAVGNTIYF.

The chain is built from TRBV7-2 and TRBJ2-2; no definite D call. V lost 7 bases and J 2 bases, leaving 11 bases between the germline ends. Germline CDR1 SGHTA, CDR2 FQGNSA. This CDR3 is 14 amino acids long. The CDR3 DNA reads as TGTGCCAGCATAAGTACTCGTAACACCGGGGAGCTGTTTTTT. This gives the protein CASISTRNTGELFF.

This clone was observed a few times. The V gene is TRBV6-5, the J gene TRBJ2-1; 8 positions match TRBD2. V shed 5 bases and J 7 bases; nucleotides not matched to a gene: 10. Germline assignment: CDR1 MNHEY and CDR2 SVGAGI. The CDR3 is 15 residues long. The CDR3 nucleotides read TGTGCCAGCAGTCCCTCCCGGCGGGAGGAAAATGAGCAGTTCTTC. Encoded protein: CASSPSRREENEQFF.

The chain combines TRBV3-1 (or the pseudogene TRBV3-2) with TRBJ1-5, with D uncertain. Trimming removed 5 bases at V and 9 bases at J, with 14 bases between. The CDR3 covers 13 residues. The V gene's germline CDR1 is LGHDT and CDR2 YNNKEL (reference sequence). The CDR3 region has the DNA TGTGCCAGCAGCGCGACCGGGGAAGCGCCCCAGCATTTT. Protein product: CASSATGEAPQHF.

V gene TRBV19 combines with J gene TRBJ2-5; no definite D call. This CDR3 spans 14 amino acids. Trimming pared 1 base from V and 7 bases from J, leaving 13 bases between. Germline loops: CDR1 LNHDA, CDR2 SQIVND (reference sequence). The CDR3 loop is CASSIGASSWTQYF. DNA for the CDR3: TGTGCCAGTAGTATAGGGGCATCCTCTTGGACCCAGTACTTC.

This clone was counted between two and nine times. The V gene is TRBV5-4, the J gene TRBJ1-5, with 7 nucleotides matching TRBD1. The J segment lost 3 bases and the V segment lost 4 bases, leaving 1 base of the junction unmatched. The CDR3 contains 13 residues. Germline V CDR1 and CDR2: SGHNT, YYREEE (reference sequence). The CDR3: CASSTGVNQPQHF. As DNA, the CDR3 is TGTGCCAGCAGCACAGGGGTCAATCAGCCCCAGCATTTT.

Only one count was recorded for this clone. The chain is built from TRBV16 and TRBJ2-3; possible D gene TRBD2, 5 bases. The germline V gene has CDR1 KGHSY and CDR2 FQNENV. This CDR3 has 13 amino acids. With 4 bases removed from V and 6 bases from J, the gap between germline ends came to 11 bases. This CDR3 reads CASSRRGSDTQYF. For the CDR3, the DNA is TGTGCCAGCAGCCGCCGGGGATCCGATACGCAGTATTTT.

This clone showed up just once. This chain joins TRBV7-2 and TRBJ2-7; 15 bases fit TRBD2. With V trimmed by 5 bases and J by 5 bases, 7 bases remained unmatched. CDR1 SGHTA and CDR2 FQGNSA come from the germline V gene. The CDR3 is 16 amino acids. As DNA, the CDR3 is TGTGCCAGCAGCGTCGGACTAGCGGGAGGGCCGAACGAGCAGTACTTC. This sequence encodes CASSVGLAGGPNEQYF.

The CDR3 region is CSASSSGQNSNEQFF. The CDR3 DNA sequence: TGCAGTGCTAGTTCGAGCGGGCAGAACTCGAATGAGCAGTTCTTC. V gene TRBV20-1 combines with J gene TRBJ2-1; maybe TRBD2 (6 bases). This CDR3 contains 15 residues. Germline V gives CDR1 DFQATT, CDR2 SNEGSKA (reference sequence). V was trimmed by 3 bases and J by 7 bases, leaving 19 bases between them.

For the CDR3, the DNA is TGTGCCAGCAGCTTGGTCGGGTTTGAGGGATACGAGCAGTACTTC. It is translated as CASSLVGFEGYEQYF. This chain uses TRBV5-4 with TRBJ2-7, with D possibly TRBD2 on 5 matching bases. Germline V gene data show CDR1 as SGHNT and CDR2 as YYREEE (reference sequence). V dropped 0 bases and J dropped 4 bases, with 14 bases sitting between them. The CDR3 length is 15 residues.

This clone was seen just once. The V call is TRBV28, the J call TRBJ1-5; the match to TRBD1 covers 12 bases. Germline CDR1 MDHEN, CDR2 SYDVKM. The CDR3 spans 15 residues. Losses at the gene ends were 6 bases for V and 6 bases for J; bases not matched to a gene: 6. The CDR3 reads CASRIGTGGFQPQHF. The CDR3, as DNA: TGTGCCAGCAGGATCGGGACAGGGGGCTTTCAGCCCCAGCATTTT.

In its sample, this clone was seen once. This chain joins TRBV5-1 and TRBJ1-2; 7 positions agree with TRBD1. J was trimmed by 1 base and V by 4 bases; bases with no gene match: 10. From germline, CDR1 is SGHRS and CDR2 YFSETQ. The CDR3 is 16 residues long. The CDR3 DNA reads TGCGCCAGCAGCAATTTTCGACAGGGAATTAACTATGGCTACACCTTC. Translation: CASSNFRQGINYGYTF.

V and J are TRBV19 and TRBJ2-1; no clear D gene. CDR3 length: 15 residues. Germline V lookup: CDR1 LNHDA, CDR2 SQIVND (reference sequence). Between the trimmed V and J ends, which lost 1 base and 0 bases, there was a span of 7 bases. As DNA, the CDR3 is TGTGCCAGTAGTATAGTCTGGAGCTCCTACAATGAGCAGTTCTTC. Translating it yields CASSIVWSSYNEQFF.

The chain couples TRBV9 to TRBJ1-6, with D unclear. This CDR3 has 15 residues. Germline lookup yields CDR1 SGDLS and CDR2 YYNGEE. V was cut by 0 bases and J by 9 bases, with 13 bases left in between. CDR3 in DNA: TGTGCCAGCAGCGTAGGGGGAGGGTCGAGTTCACCCCTCCACTTT. Translated, it gives CASSVGGGSSSPLHF. The variable domain in full, completed from reference TRBV9 and TRBJ1-6, reads DSGVTQTPKHLITATGQRVTLRCSPRSGDLSVYWYQQSLDQGLQFLIQYYNGEERAKGNILERFSAQQFPDLHSELNLSSLELGDSALYFCASSVGGGSSSPLHFGNGTRLTVT.

This rearrangement joins TRBV5-1 to TRBJ2-3, with 10 nucleotides matching TRBD1. Germline values: CDR1 SGHRS, CDR2 YFSETQ. Trimming removed 7 bases from V and 1 base from J; junction bases left unmatched: 6. This CDR3 region has 15 residues. CDR3 region: CASGSTGGGTDTQYF. The DNA of the CDR3 is TGCGCCAGCGGATCGACAGGGGGCGGCACAGATACGCAGTATTTT.